What follows is one TCR beta chain and its context. CDR1 is MDHEN and CDR2 is SYDVKM in the germline V gene. The CDR3 contains 15 residues. Trimming took 5 bases from V and 1 from J; bases not matched to a gene: 7. This sample was included in a study of blood T cell repertoires in COVID-19. As for the study in general: Both acute and convalescent COVID-19 samples were obtained from the United States, Italy and Spain.

Only in-frame clones appear in the TCRdb table, and some are missing; sequencing was by immunoSEQ multiplex PCR. The sample includes some 270,000 clones, 89% of them seen just once. Participant-reported clinical history was the basis for cohort assignment. For recovered donors of Cohort 3, there were two negative PCRs, clearance, or symptom resolution. The sequence was collected from a woman in her sixties or seventies who had recovered from COVID-19. The genes are TRBV28 and TRBJ1-1; 7 nucleotides match TRBD1. Sequences were obtained from PBMCs or T cells enriched from blood (not recorded which). The CDR3 protein is CASSPLAGGNTEAFF. In nucleotides, the CDR3 is TGTGCCAGCAGTCCCCTCGCAGGGGGGAACACTGAAGCTTTCTTT.